This section outlines one TCR beta chain sequence together with its context. Its target is not known. The PCR was carried out with 60 Vbeta primers and 13 Jbeta primers. In the original workflow: Unique TCR beta chains totaled some 88 million in a later count, with approximately 10 million of them shared. Here immunoSEQ multiplex PCR was the method, and the copy in TCRdb shows in-frame clones only, minus some. V and J calls and clone size are given by that table; D and trimming were obtained from the DNA. The table records 110,000 or so clones, 70% to 85% of them present only once. The data derive from a study of cytomegalovirus exposure and HLA in healthy donors. Whole-study findings and limits: When a later analysis compared HLA-associated TCR beta chains with equally common others, the HLA-associated chains turned out to be more clonally expanded and to have lower generation probabilities. The majority of TCR sequences were rare, yet some public TCRs appeared in many donors. The study flagged about 150 TCR beta chains as cytomegalovirus-associated.

Germline V gene lookup returns CDR1 SGHTA and CDR2 FQGNSA. Trimming removed 3 bases from V and 4 bases from J; junction bases left unmatched: 8. CDR3 size: 15 residues. The sequence was obtained from a woman aged 18-29 years in good health and CMV-seronegative. This rearrangement joins TRBV7-2 to TRBJ2-7; 8 bases are a match to TRBD2. The sequenced material came from PBMCs. CDR3 in DNA: TGTGCCAGCAGCTTTCGGTCCGGGGGGGGTTACGAGCAGTACGTC. Protein: CASSFRSGGGYEQYV.